A selection of T cell receptor beta chains follows, all from one sample in a study of T cells in Graves' hyperthyroidism and ophthalmopathy. Using its own MiXCR run on the multiplex PCR reads, TCRdb lists one record per CDR3 protein. The data contain more than 300,000 distinct CDR3 sequences, roughly 14% of them singletons. The sequencing sample was made of blood. These receptors originate from a woman in her twenties or thirties with Graves' hyperthyroidism. Each CDR3 is given with its conserved first and last residue. A D gene is named only where the DNA matches it firmly. The size field is filled for only some rows; it gives once, few, many or a size class.

j_call: TRBJ1-4
d_call: TRBD1
v_call: TRBV28
clone_size: many
cdr3_aa: CASSFVLGQGREKLFF
cdr3_nt: TGTGCCAGCAGTTTCGTGCTGGGACAGGGGCGGGAAAAACTGTTTTTT

j_call: TRBJ1-2
d_call: .
v_call: TRBV27
clone_size: few
cdr3_aa: CASSLNARRGANYGYTF
cdr3_nt: TGTGCCAGCAGTTTGAACGCCCGCCGGGGAGCTAACTATGGCTACACCTTC

j_call: TRBJ2-1
d_call: TRBD2
v_call: TRBV20-1
clone_size: many
cdr3_aa: CSARSSGSSYNEQFF
cdr3_nt: TGCAGTGCTAGGTCGAGCGGGAGCTCCTACAATGAGCAGTTCTTC

j_call: TRBJ2-2
d_call: TRBD2
v_call: TRBV7-2
clone_size: .
cdr3_aa: CASSPGGLAGARGTGELFF
cdr3_nt: TGTGCCAGCAGCCCAGGGGGACTAGCGGGAGCACGGGGGACCGGGGAGCTGTTTTTT

j_call: TRBJ2-5
d_call: .
v_call: TRBV27
clone_size: many
cdr3_aa: CASSPRRGRQETQYF
cdr3_nt: TGTGCCAGCAGTCCTCGCCGGGGGAGGCAAGAGACCCAGTACTTC

j_call: TRBJ2-2
d_call: TRBD2
v_call: TRBV7-8
clone_size: many
cdr3_aa: CASSIRLANTGELFF
cdr3_nt: TGTGCCAGCAGCATCCGACTAGCAAACACCGGGGAGCTGTTTTTT

j_call: TRBJ2-3
d_call: TRBD1
v_call: TRBV6-1
clone_size: many
cdr3_aa: CANRDSSTDTQYF
cdr3_nt: TGTGCCAACCGGGACAGTAGCACAGATACGCAGTATTTT

j_call: TRBJ1-4
d_call: .
v_call: TRBV28
clone_size: many
cdr3_aa: CASSSFPRGVDEKLFF
cdr3_nt: TGTGCCAGCAGTTCCTTCCCTAGGGGGGTAGATGAAAAACTGTTTTTT

j_call: TRBJ2-1
d_call: .
v_call: TRBV28
clone_size: .
cdr3_aa: CASSLLTGGQFF
cdr3_nt: TGTGCCAGCAGTTTACTAACTGGAGGGCAGTTCTTC

j_call: TRBJ2-5
d_call: TRBD2
v_call: TRBV2
clone_size: .
cdr3_aa: CASRAGEETQYF
cdr3_nt: TGTGCCAGCAGAGCGGGAGAGGAGACCCAGTACTTC

j_call: TRBJ1-2
d_call: .
v_call: TRBV9
clone_size: .
cdr3_aa: CASSLEWQGRGYTF
cdr3_nt: TGTGCCAGCAGCCTTGAGTGGCAGGGTCGGGGCTACACCTTC

j_call: TRBJ2-2
d_call: TRBD1
v_call: TRBV13
clone_size: many
cdr3_aa: CASSAWTGGPPGELFF
cdr3_nt: TGTGCCAGCAGCGCCTGGACAGGGGGCCCACCCGGGGAGCTGTTTTTT

j_call: TRBJ1-2
d_call: TRBD1
v_call: TRBV20-1
clone_size: few
cdr3_aa: CSARLGFLQGGCTF
cdr3_nt: TGCAGTGCTAGACTGGGGTTCCTCCAGGGGGGATGTACCTTC

j_call: TRBJ2-7
d_call: .
v_call: TRBV2
clone_size: many
cdr3_aa: CASSEDDLVGEQYF
cdr3_nt: TGTGCCAGCAGTGAAGATGACTTAGTGGGCGAGCAGTACTTC

j_call: TRBJ2-4
d_call: .
v_call: TRBV6-2/TRBV6-3
clone_size: few
cdr3_aa: CASTKHDGAKNIQYF
cdr3_nt: TGTGCCAGCACCAAGCACGACGGGGCCAAAAACATTCAGTACTTC

j_call: TRBJ1-1
d_call: .
v_call: TRBV28
clone_size: .
cdr3_aa: CASSSYLGKAEAFF
cdr3_nt: TGTGCCAGCAGTTCCTATCTAGGTAAGGCTGAAGCTTTCTTT

j_call: TRBJ2-2
d_call: .
v_call: TRBV24-1
clone_size: once
cdr3_aa: CATARTVNTGELFF
cdr3_nt: TGTGCCACCGCCCGGACGGTGAACACCGGGGAGCTGTTTTTT

j_call: TRBJ1-6
d_call: .
v_call: TRBV6-1
clone_size: few
cdr3_aa: CASMDSYNSPLHF
cdr3_nt: TGTGCCAGCATGGACTCGTATAATTCACCCCTCCACTTT

j_call: TRBJ2-3
d_call: TRBD2
v_call: TRBV20-1
clone_size: many
cdr3_aa: CSASAGTSGRRSTDTQYF
cdr3_nt: TGCAGTGCTAGCGCCGGGACTAGCGGGAGGCGTAGCACAGATACGCAGTATTTT

j_call: TRBJ2-3
d_call: TRBD2
v_call: TRBV6-1
clone_size: .
cdr3_aa: CASSSSGRATDTQYF
cdr3_nt: TGTGCCAGCAGTTCAAGCGGGAGGGCCACAGATACGCAGTATTTT

j_call: TRBJ1-6
d_call: TRBD1
v_call: TRBV12-3/TRBV12-4
clone_size: many
cdr3_aa: CASSQGGTYNSPLHF
cdr3_nt: TGTGCCAGCAGTCAGGGGGGGACCTATAATTCACCCCTCCACTTT

j_call: TRBJ2-3
d_call: TRBD2
v_call: TRBV6-1
clone_size: many
cdr3_aa: CASKAGLGTDTQYF
cdr3_nt: TGTGCCAGCAAAGCGGGGCTGGGCACAGATACGCAGTATTTT

j_call: TRBJ2-1
d_call: TRBD1
v_call: TRBV28
clone_size: many
cdr3_aa: CASSFSRTGGTWNNEQFF
cdr3_nt: TGTGCCAGCAGTTTTTCCAGGACAGGGGGCACCTGGAACAATGAGCAGTTCTTC

j_call: TRBJ1-5
d_call: .
v_call: TRBV29-1
clone_size: .
cdr3_aa: CSHNQPQHF
cdr3_nt: TGCAGCCACAATCAGCCCCAGCATTTT

j_call: TRBJ1-5
d_call: .
v_call: TRBV20-1
clone_size: .
cdr3_aa: CSAKAESWGNQPQHF
cdr3_nt: TGCAGTGCAAAGGCAGAAAGCTGGGGCAATCAGCCCCAGCATTTT

j_call: TRBJ2-2
d_call: TRBD1
v_call: TRBV6-1
clone_size: few
cdr3_aa: CASSRDRAGELFF
cdr3_nt: TGTGCCAGCAGCCGCGACAGGGCCGGGGAGCTGTTTTTT

j_call: TRBJ2-7
d_call: .
v_call: TRBV6-1
clone_size: few
cdr3_aa: CASSRHSADNEQYF
cdr3_nt: TGTGCCAGCAGTCGGCATTCGGCGGACAACGAGCAGTACTTC

j_call: TRBJ1-5
d_call: TRBD1
v_call: TRBV28
clone_size: many
cdr3_aa: CASSRQGVTQPQHF
cdr3_nt: TGTGCCAGCAGTAGGCAGGGGGTGACTCAGCCCCAGCATTTT

j_call: TRBJ2-7
d_call: .
v_call: TRBV5-1
clone_size: few
cdr3_aa: CASSLDPLTNYEQYF
cdr3_nt: TGCGCCAGCAGCTTGGACCCACTGACTAACTACGAGCAGTACTTC

j_call: TRBJ2-2
d_call: .
v_call: TRBV29-1
clone_size: few
cdr3_aa: CSVDSDQAGELFF
cdr3_nt: TGCAGCGTTGACAGCGACCAGGCCGGGGAGCTGTTTTTT

j_call: TRBJ2-7
d_call: .
v_call: TRBV9
clone_size: few
cdr3_aa: CASSVAGTNIEQYF
cdr3_nt: TGTGCCAGCAGCGTGGCCGGGACGAACATCGAGCAGTACTTC

j_call: TRBJ2-3
d_call: .
v_call: TRBV18
clone_size: few
cdr3_aa: CASSPPAIGDTQYF
cdr3_nt: TGTGCCAGCTCACCACCGGCGATCGGAGATACGCAGTATTTT

j_call: TRBJ1-6
d_call: .
v_call: TRBV6-5
clone_size: .
cdr3_aa: CASSLLPLDSTNNSPLHF
cdr3_nt: TGTGCCAGCAGTCTACTCCCTCTCGACTCAACCAATAATTCACCCCTCCACTTT

j_call: TRBJ1-1
d_call: .
v_call: TRBV7-8
clone_size: many
cdr3_aa: CASSFGGSLNTEAFF
cdr3_nt: TGTGCCAGCAGCTTCGGAGGCAGCCTGAACACTGAAGCTTTCTTT

j_call: TRBJ2-7
d_call: .
v_call: TRBV28
clone_size: .
cdr3_aa: CASGKGPYYEQYF
cdr3_nt: TGTGCCAGCGGAAAGGGCCCTTACTACGAGCAGTACTTC

j_call: TRBJ2-1
d_call: TRBD2
v_call: TRBV3-1
clone_size: many
cdr3_aa: CASSQGSVAGDEQFF
cdr3_nt: TGTGCCAGCAGCCAAGGCAGTGTAGCGGGAGACGAGCAGTTCTTC

j_call: TRBJ1-2
d_call: .
v_call: TRBV7-2
clone_size: many
cdr3_aa: CASSLLGAAYGYTF
cdr3_nt: TGTGCCAGCAGCTTACTGGGGGCGGCCTATGGCTACACCTTC

j_call: TRBJ2-1
d_call: TRBD2
v_call: TRBV29-1
clone_size: .
cdr3_aa: CSQGLAGVNEQFF
cdr3_nt: TGCAGCCAGGGACTAGCGGGAGTAAATGAGCAGTTCTTC

j_call: TRBJ2-7
d_call: TRBD2
v_call: TRBV2
clone_size: few
cdr3_aa: CATPLWEGSYEQYF
cdr3_nt: TGTGCCACCCCCTTGTGGGAGGGATCCTACGAGCAGTACTTC

j_call: TRBJ2-2
d_call: .
v_call: TRBV20-1
clone_size: few
cdr3_aa: CSATGPDTGELFF
cdr3_nt: TGCAGTGCTACCGGGCCAGACACCGGGGAGCTGTTTTTT

j_call: TRBJ1-2
d_call: .
v_call: TRBV28
clone_size: many
cdr3_aa: CASLVPPYGYTF
cdr3_nt: TGTGCCAGCTTGGTCCCGCCCTATGGCTACACCTTC

j_call: TRBJ2-5
d_call: .
v_call: TRBV7-9
clone_size: few
cdr3_aa: CASSLVDKFQETQYF
cdr3_nt: TGTGCCAGCAGCTTAGTAGACAAATTTCAAGAGACCCAGTACTTC

j_call: TRBJ2-1
d_call: .
v_call: TRBV11-2
clone_size: many
cdr3_aa: CASSSLSGGSYNEQFF
cdr3_nt: TGTGCCAGCAGCTCATTATCCGGGGGCTCCTACAATGAGCAGTTCTTC

j_call: TRBJ1-1
d_call: .
v_call: TRBV28
clone_size: .
cdr3_aa: CASSRLTANTEAFF
cdr3_nt: TGTGCCAGCAGTCGGCTGACGGCGAACACTGAAGCTTTCTTT

j_call: TRBJ1-1
d_call: .
v_call: TRBV30
clone_size: many
cdr3_aa: CAWTPDTEAFF
cdr3_nt: TGTGCCTGGACTCCCGACACTGAAGCTTTCTTT

j_call: TRBJ1-4
d_call: TRBD1
v_call: TRBV19
clone_size: .
cdr3_aa: CASSRPRGQTREKLFF
cdr3_nt: TGTGCCAGTAGTCGCCCTCGGGGACAGACACGTGAAAAACTGTTTTTT

j_call: TRBJ2-1
d_call: .
v_call: TRBV20-1
clone_size: .
cdr3_aa: CSASPGGNEQFF
cdr3_nt: TGCAGTGCTAGCCCCGGGGGAAATGAGCAGTTCTTC

j_call: TRBJ2-7
d_call: TRBD2
v_call: TRBV28
clone_size: many
cdr3_aa: CASSLSRGVFEQYF
cdr3_nt: TGTGCCAGCAGTTTATCCCGGGGGGTCTTCGAGCAGTACTTC